One and the same sample provided the 22 T cell receptor beta chains below, sequenced in a study of STAT5B mutations in CD4+ large granular lymphocyte leukemia (dated 2022 in TCRdb). Libraries were made using the immunoSEQ multiplex PCR assay. TCRdb carries this immuneACCESS record with in-frame sequences only. Its versions omit some clonotypes, under half of them owing to an unresolved V gene in the studies checked, with the rest unexplained. The sample profile shows approximately 31,000 clones; 74% of them were found once. Together, the top ten hold 1% to 1.2% of the sample. Input material: CD4+ T cells from blood buffy coats. The receptors come from a human donor in good health.

For the CDR3, the DNA is TGCAGCGTTCCTCGGGGCGGTGAGACCCAGTACTTC. It specifies CSVPRGGETQYF. The gene calls are TRBV29-1 and TRBJ2-5, with D perhaps matching TRBD1 or TRBD2 (5 bases each). The germline V gene has CDR1 SQVTM and CDR2 ANQGSEA. V lost 5 bases to trimming and J lost 5 bases, with 12 bases between them. The CDR3 has 12 residues.

The chain carries TRBV5-5 and TRBJ2-3, with 7 bases that match TRBD2. Germline values: CDR1 SGHKS, CDR2 YYEKEE (reference sequence). Trimming at V came to 1 base and at J to 0 bases, leaving 5 bases not matched to a gene. This CDR3 has 16 residues. In nucleotides, the CDR3 is TGTGCCAGCAGCTTGTTAACGGGAGGTAGCACAGATACGCAGTATTTT. This encodes CASSLLTGGSTDTQYF.

The chain uses TRBV18 and TRBJ1-5, with 7 bases aligning to TRBD1. The germline CDR1 and CDR2 sequences are KGHSH and LQKENI. V dropped 5 bases and J dropped 0; count of bases not matched to a gene: 7. The CDR3 covers 16 residues. The CDR3 bases are TGTGCCAGCTCAATACAGGGGCCTCCTAGCAATCAGCCCCAGCATTTT. Its protein product is CASSIQGPPSNQPQHF. The full variable domain, rest sourced from reference TRBV18 and TRBJ1-5, is NAGVMQNPRHLVRRRGQEARLRCSPMKGHSHVYWYRQLPEEGLKFMVYLQKENIIDESGMPKERFSAEFPKEGPSILRIQQVVRGDSAAYFCASSIQGPPSNQPQHFGDGTRLSIL.

The V gene is TRBV4-3, the J gene TRBJ2-1, with 9 bases aligning to TRBD2. CDR1 is LGHNA and CDR2 is YSLEER in the germline V gene. J lost 8 bases, V lost 1 base, and 6 bases had no gene match. The CDR3 length is 15 residues. The CDR3 nucleotides read TGCGCCAGCAGCCAAGGTGCTAGCGGGATCGATGAGCAGTTCTTC. Translating gives CASSQGASGIDEQFF.

The rearrangement joins TRBV6-6 to TRBJ1-1, with D possibly TRBD1 on 6 matching bases. CDR3 length: 14 amino acids. The germline V gene encodes CDR1 MNHNY and CDR2 SVGAGI (reference sequence). Trimming pared 1 base from V and 1 base from J, leaving 7 bases between. DNA for the CDR3: TGTGCCAGCAGTTACTTGGGGGCGAACACTGAAGCTTTCTTT. Encoded protein: CASSYLGANTEAFF.

V is TRBV30 and J is TRBJ1-1; D is unclear. Between the trimmed V and J ends, which lost 3 bases and 0 bases, there was a span of 11 bases. Germline V gene lookup returns CDR1 GTSNPN and CDR2 SVGIG (reference sequence). The CDR3 is 14 amino acids. The CDR3 sequence: CAWSWEQMNTEAFF. In nucleotides, the CDR3 is TGTGCCTGGAGCTGGGAGCAGATGAACACTGAAGCTTTCTTT.

This clone qualifies as medium-sized. CDR3 nucleotides: TGTGCCAGCGATGATCACTCTGGGGCCAACGTCCTGACTTTC. Encoded protein: CASDDHSGANVLTF. The rearrangement links TRBV19 to TRBJ2-6; no firm D call. The germline gives CDR1 LNHDA, CDR2 SQIVND (reference sequence). V was pared by 9 bases and J by 0 bases, with 9 bases between. The CDR3 covers 14 residues.

CDR3 DNA sequence: TGTGCCAGCAGCCGGACTAGTTTCGGGGAGACCCAGTACTTC. Translated, it gives CASSRTSFGETQYF. The chain is built from TRBV11-1 and TRBJ2-5; TRBD2 matches 7 bases. This CDR3 is 14 amino acids long. Germline V gene data show CDR1 as SGHAT and CDR2 as FQDESV (reference sequence). The J segment lost 5 bases and the V segment lost 5 bases, leaving 8 bases of the junction unmatched.

V usage is TRBV14 and J usage is TRBJ2-1, with D tentatively TRBD2 (6 bases). V gave up 2 bases and J gave up 8 bases, with 19 bases separating them. The length of the CDR3 is 16 residues. Germline lookup yields CDR1 SGHDN and CDR2 FVKESK. Here the CDR3 DNA reads TGTGCCAGCAGCCAAAGGCTAACGGGAGCCCCCCATGAGCAGTTCTTC. This sequence encodes CASSQRLTGAPHEQFF.

V and J are TRBV7-3 and TRBJ2-3; maybe TRBD2 (6 bases). The CDR3 has 13 amino acids. V lost 5 bases and J 7 bases, leaving 13 bases between the germline ends. Germline CDR1 reads SGHTA; CDR2 reads FQGTGA. For the CDR3, the DNA is TGTGCCAGCAGCCCTGCGGGGCCAAATACGCAGTATTTT. Its translation: CASSPAGPNTQYF.

This clone was counted only a few times. The chain combines TRBV14 with TRBJ1-1; 7 bases fit TRBD1. This CDR3 comprises 15 residues. Unmatched junction bases numbered 7, after V lost 4 bases and J lost 2 bases. CDR1 and CDR2 from the germline V gene are SGHDN and FVKESK. The chain's CDR3 is CASSRMTGPNTEAFF. CDR3 coding DNA: TGTGCCAGCAGCCGGATGACAGGGCCAAACACTGAAGCTTTCTTT.

The V and J genes are TRBV9 and TRBJ2-3; a possible D gene is TRBD1 (8 bases). CDR1 is SGDLS, CDR2 YYNGEE, per germline. V lost 2 bases and J 3 bases, leaving 13 bases between the germline ends. The CDR3 has 15 residues. The CDR3 reads CASSVLQGGTDTQYF. The CDR3 DNA sequence: TGTGCCAGCAGCGTGTTACAGGGGGGGACAGATACGCAGTATTTT.

This rearrangement joins TRBV6-1 to TRBJ2-2; D unclear. This CDR3 spans 14 amino acids. Trimming stripped 6 bases from V and 0 bases from J, with 8 bases between. Germline V gene lookup returns CDR1 MNHNS and CDR2 SASEGT. The CDR3 coding sequence is TGTGCCAGCAGATGGGATCCGAACACCGGGGAGCTGTTTTTT. Its translation: CASRWDPNTGELFF.

The chain has TRBV6-6 and TRBJ1-2, with no clear D. V was shortened by 6 bases and J by 0 bases, with 8 bases between the two germline ends. This CDR3 contains 13 residues. CDR1 is MNHNY, CDR2 SVGAGI, per germline (reference sequence). The CDR3 nucleotides are TGTGCCAGCAGAACGAGCTCTAACTATGGCTACACCTTC. Its translation is CASRTSSNYGYTF.

V usage is TRBV28 and J usage is TRBJ1-5; D remains unclear. The CDR3 has 17 residues. Germline assignment: CDR1 MDHEN and CDR2 SYDVKM. V lost 3 bases, J lost 4 bases, and 19 bases lay in between. The CDR3 region has the DNA TGTGCCAGCAGTTTTCTGGCAGCGGGAACCCAAAATCAGCCCCAGCATTTT. Its protein is CASSFLAAGTQNQPQHF.

Worth noting for this clone: The same CDR3 is also encoded by other DNA sequences in this sample. This chain joins TRBV28 and TRBJ2-7; D is perhaps TRBD1 (6 bases). The germline gives CDR1 MDHEN, CDR2 SYDVKM. The germline V and J ends were trimmed by 5 bases and 3 bases, with 20 bases remaining between them. The CDR3 has 16 amino acids. The CDR3 region has the DNA TGTGCCAGCAGTCCCTCACAGGGTATAGGTTTCTACGAGCAGTACGTC. It codes for CASSPSQGIGFYEQYV.

The chain links TRBV10-2 to TRBJ1-2; D call uncertain. Germline V gives CDR1 WSHSY, CDR2 SAAADI. CDR3 length: 14 amino acids. V was cut by 0 bases and J by 4 bases, with 9 bases left in between. The CDR3 loop reads CASSESGGSYGYTF. DNA for the CDR3: TGCGCCAGCAGTGAGTCGGGCGGGTCCTATGGCTACACCTTC.

The genes are TRBV19 and TRBJ1-1, with 11 bases lining up with TRBD1. Germline values: CDR1 LNHDA, CDR2 SQIVND (reference sequence). The CDR3 contains 16 residues. The V segment lost 9 bases and the J segment 0 bases; nucleotides outside the gene matches: 9. CDR3 in DNA: TGTGCCAGCACCGGACAGGGGGCGTTCATGAACACTGAAGCTTTCTTT. Protein sequence: CASTGQGAFMNTEAFF. Filled out from reference TRBV19 and TRBJ1-1, the complete variable domain reads DGGITQSPKYLFRKEGQNVTLSCEQNLNHDAMYWYRQDPGQGLRLIYYSQIVNDFQKGDIAEGYSVSREKKESFPLTVTSAQKNPTAFYLCASTGQGAFMNTEAFFGQGTRLTVV.

The chain couples TRBV7-8 to TRBJ1-4; D is unclear. The V gene lost 3 bases and the J gene lost 0 bases, with 8 bases spanning the gap. This CDR3 is built from 15 residues. Germline-derived CDR1 and CDR2 are SGHVS and FQNEAQ. The CDR3 DNA follows: TGTGCCAGCAGCTTTTCGAGAGCAACTAATGAAAAACTGTTTTTT. This translates into CASSFSRATNEKLFF.

This rearrangement joins TRBV7-9 to TRBJ2-3; D remains ambiguous. Per germline, CDR1 SEHNR and CDR2 FQNEAQ (reference sequence). V dropped 5 bases and J dropped 0 bases, with 12 bases sitting between them. The CDR3 consists of 15 residues. CDR3 in amino acids: CASSRPATSTDTQYF. In nucleotides, the CDR3 is TGTGCCAGCAGCCGACCTGCAACTAGCACAGATACGCAGTATTTT.

The V and J genes are TRBV6-5 and TRBJ2-1; D is unclear. Germline V CDR1 and CDR2: MNHEY, SVGAGI. This CDR3 is 15 amino acids long. V was trimmed by 6 bases and J by 0 bases, leaving 12 bases between them. In DNA form, the CDR3 reads TGTGCCAGCAGCCCCGTCTTTACCTCCTACAATGAGCAGTTCTTC. Protein: CASSPVFTSYNEQFF.

This rearrangement joins TRBV4-1 to TRBJ2-5; a weak D match, TRBD2 (6 bases). Per the germline V gene, CDR1 is MGHRA and CDR2 is YSYEKL. The CDR3 runs to 17 residues. The V end was cut by 0 bases, the J end by 2 bases, with 16 bases between. This CDR3 is CASSQDPSRRGQETQYF. The CDR3 DNA is TGCGCCAGCAGCCAAGATCCTAGTCGACGGGGGCAAGAGACCCAGTACTTC.